Listed below are T cell receptor beta chains from one sample, sequenced in a study of neurological immune-mediated disorders. TCRdb redid the calling of the 5' RACE reads with MiXCR, one entry per CDR3 protein. The sample has approximately 30,000 distinct CDR3 sequences, over 20% seen once. The sequenced sample was PBMCs. These receptors were collected from an older woman in good health. Both conserved end residues are part of each CDR3.

V: TRBV4-3
J: TRBJ2-2
CDR3: CASSQDLKSPLASGELFF

V: TRBV20-1
J: TRBJ2-7
CDR3: CSASGTGDYEQYF

V: TRBV5-8
J: TRBJ2-1
CDR3: CASSFGYNEQFF

V: TRBV6-5
J: TRBJ1-3
CDR3: CASSVGGGSGNTIYF

V: TRBV5-5
J: TRBJ2-3
CDR3: CASRPSPGLSIHLSSSTDTQYF

V: TRBV30
J: TRBJ1-2
CDR3: CAWSRRGYTF

V: TRBV9
J: TRBJ2-1
CDR3: CASSISGGGYNEQFF

V: TRBV10-3
J: TRBJ2-7
CDR3: CAISEPSQGQYF

V: TRBV7-2
J: TRBJ2-7
CDR3: CASSLSSEYEQYF

V: TRBV7-9
J: TRBJ2-5
CDR3: CASRTTQGYQETQYF

V: TRBV5-1
J: TRBJ1-1
CDR3: CASSLASLNTEAFF

V: TRBV5-1
J: TRBJ1-5
CDR3: CASSAGQGSQPQHF

V: TRBV29-1
J: TRBJ2-7
CDR3: CSVTAGNPYEQYF

V: TRBV4-1
J: TRBJ1-5
CDR3: CASSQVGPGPQHF

V: TRBV5-1
J: TRBJ2-1
CDR3: CASSFGGNLNNEQFF

V: TRBV6-2/TRBV6-3
J: TRBJ1-2
CDR3: CASSPDRHHYGYTF

V: TRBV3-1
J: TRBJ2-3
CDR3: CASSQGRLAQLTDTQYF

V: TRBV5-1
J: TRBJ2-1
CDR3: CASSPGGTGYNEQFF

V: TRBV25-1
J: TRBJ2-1
CDR3: CASSASVGGAYNEQFF

V: TRBV29-1
J: TRBJ1-6
CDR3: CSVADSYNSPLHF

V: TRBV28
J: TRBJ2-3
CDR3: CASSPLLDCTDTQYF

V: TRBV4-2
J: TRBJ1-4
CDR3: CASSHQVNNEKLFF

V: TRBV7-9
J: TRBJ2-7
CDR3: CASSLWGKQDEQYF

V: TRBV5-6
J: TRBJ2-7
CDR3: CASSFLLLGTLNEQYF

V: TRBV20-1
J: TRBJ1-5
CDR3: CSASTGLNQPQHF

V: TRBV10-3
J: TRBJ1-1
CDR3: CAISEAGPTEAFF

V: TRBV29-1
J: TRBJ1-2
CDR3: CGTQQGPNYGYTF

V: TRBV2
J: TRBJ1-5
CDR3: CASSDGGNQPQHF

V: TRBV7-2
J: TRBJ2-2
CDR3: CASSFNPSGLTGELFF

V: TRBV5-1
J: TRBJ2-2
CDR3: CASSPRGGQNTGELFF

V: TRBV15
J: TRBJ2-3
CDR3: CATSLLGTGSDTQYF

V: TRBV4-3
J: TRBJ2-7
CDR3: CASSHGLAGSLAYEQYF

V: TRBV20-1
J: TRBJ1-2
CDR3: CSASDNRNGYTF

V: TRBV27
J: TRBJ1-2
CDR3: CASSLRPSRHGYTF

V: TRBV20-1
J: TRBJ2-1
CDR3: CSASPGSGGAGPYNEQFF

V: TRBV20-1
J: TRBJ2-7
CDR3: CSAPRRTSGSYEQYF

V: TRBV4-3
J: TRBJ2-3
CDR3: CASSQDLTGTDTQYF

V: TRBV12-3/TRBV12-4
J: TRBJ1-6
CDR3: CASSPTGRDSPLHF

V: TRBV4-3
J: TRBJ2-3
CDR3: CASSQGSQYTDTQYF

V: TRBV20-1
J: TRBJ2-3
CDR3: CSAHQLAGTSDTQYF